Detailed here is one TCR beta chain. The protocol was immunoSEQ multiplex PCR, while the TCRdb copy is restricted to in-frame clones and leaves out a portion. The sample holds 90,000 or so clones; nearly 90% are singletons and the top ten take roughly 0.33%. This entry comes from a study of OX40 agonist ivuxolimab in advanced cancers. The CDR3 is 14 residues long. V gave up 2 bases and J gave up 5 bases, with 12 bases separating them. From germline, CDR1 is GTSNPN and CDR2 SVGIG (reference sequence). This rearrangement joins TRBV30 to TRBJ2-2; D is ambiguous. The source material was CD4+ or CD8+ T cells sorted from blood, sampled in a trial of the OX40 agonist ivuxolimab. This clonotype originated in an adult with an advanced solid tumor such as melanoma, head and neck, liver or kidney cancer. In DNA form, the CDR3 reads TGTGCCTGGAGTCAAGGGCGGCTGACCGGGGAGCTGTTTTTT. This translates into CAWSQGRLTGELFF.